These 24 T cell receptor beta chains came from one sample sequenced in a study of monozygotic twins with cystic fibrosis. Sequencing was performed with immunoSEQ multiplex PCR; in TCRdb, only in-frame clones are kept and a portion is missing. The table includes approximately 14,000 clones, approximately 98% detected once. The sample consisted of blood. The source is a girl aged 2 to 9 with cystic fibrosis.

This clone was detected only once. CDR3 in DNA: TGTGCCAGCAGCATATCCAGGGGTGGTAGCGGGGCAGAGACCCAGTACTTC. As protein: CASSISRGGSGAETQYF. V and J are TRBV27 and TRBJ2-5; TRBD2 agrees at 8 bases. Losses at the gene ends were 6 bases for V and 4 bases for J; bases not matched to a gene: 16. This CDR3 is built from 17 residues. Looked up from germline, CDR1 is MNHEY and CDR2 is SMNVEV (reference sequence).

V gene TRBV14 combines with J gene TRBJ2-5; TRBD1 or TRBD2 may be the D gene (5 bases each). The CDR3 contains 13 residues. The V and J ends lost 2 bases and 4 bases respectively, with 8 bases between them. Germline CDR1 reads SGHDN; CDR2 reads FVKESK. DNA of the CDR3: TGTGCCAGCAGCCAACGGGGACGAGAGACCCAGTACTTC. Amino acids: CASSQRGRETQYF.

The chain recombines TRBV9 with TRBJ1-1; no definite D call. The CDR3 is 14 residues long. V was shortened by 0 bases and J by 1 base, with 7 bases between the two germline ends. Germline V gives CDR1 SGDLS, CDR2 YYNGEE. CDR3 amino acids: CASSVGAENTEAFF. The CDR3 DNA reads TGTGCCAGCAGCGTAGGGGCAGAGAACACTGAAGCTTTCTTT.

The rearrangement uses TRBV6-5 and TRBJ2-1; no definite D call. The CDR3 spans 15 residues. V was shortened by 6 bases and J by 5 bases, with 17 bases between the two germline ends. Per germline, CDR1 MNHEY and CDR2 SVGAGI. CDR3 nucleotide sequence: TGTGCCAGCAGCCCCAGCTCCCATCATGACAATGAGCAGTTCTTC. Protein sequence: CASSPSSHHDNEQFF.

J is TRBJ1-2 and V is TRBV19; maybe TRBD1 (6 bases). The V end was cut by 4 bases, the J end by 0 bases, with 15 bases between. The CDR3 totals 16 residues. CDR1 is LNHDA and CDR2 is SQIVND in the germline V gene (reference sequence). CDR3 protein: CASSKGQLYTNYGYTF. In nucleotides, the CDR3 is TGTGCCAGTAGTAAAGGACAGCTCTATACTAACTATGGCTACACCTTC.

CDR3 loop: CASSLQGGQPQHF. DNA for the CDR3: TGTGCCAGCAGTTTACAGGGCGGTCAGCCCCAGCATTTT. The J gene is TRBJ1-5, the V gene TRBV27; D may be TRBD1 (5 bases). Trimming took 2 bases from V and 6 from J, leaving 8 bases between them. Germline CDR1 reads MNHEY; CDR2 reads SMNVEV (reference sequence). CDR3 length: 13 amino acids.

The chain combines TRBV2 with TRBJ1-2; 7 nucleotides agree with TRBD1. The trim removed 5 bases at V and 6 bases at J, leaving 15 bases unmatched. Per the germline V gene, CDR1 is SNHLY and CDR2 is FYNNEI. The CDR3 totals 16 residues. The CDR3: CASSRNKRQGLNGYTF. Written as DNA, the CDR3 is TGTGCCAGCAGTAGAAACAAAAGACAGGGACTCAATGGCTACACCTTC.

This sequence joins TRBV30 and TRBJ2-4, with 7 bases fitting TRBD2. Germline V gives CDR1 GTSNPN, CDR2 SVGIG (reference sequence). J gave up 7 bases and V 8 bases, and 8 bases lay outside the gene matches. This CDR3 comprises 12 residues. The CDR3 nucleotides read TGTGCCCTAGACTTGGGGGGGAACATTCAGTACTTC. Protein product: CALDLGGNIQYF.

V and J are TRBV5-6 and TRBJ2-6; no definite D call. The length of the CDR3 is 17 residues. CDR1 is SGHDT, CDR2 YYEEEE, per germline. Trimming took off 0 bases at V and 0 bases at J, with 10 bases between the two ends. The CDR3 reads CASSLGPGASGANVLTF. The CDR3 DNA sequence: TGTGCCAGCAGCTTGGGTCCAGGAGCCTCTGGGGCCAACGTCCTGACTTTC. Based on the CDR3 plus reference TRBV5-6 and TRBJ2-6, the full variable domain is DAGVTQSPTHLIKTRGQQVTLRCSPKSGHDTVSWYQQALGQGPQFIFQYYEEEERQRGNFPDRFSGHQFPNYSSELNVNALLLGDSALYLCASSLGPGASGANVLTFGAGSRLTVL.

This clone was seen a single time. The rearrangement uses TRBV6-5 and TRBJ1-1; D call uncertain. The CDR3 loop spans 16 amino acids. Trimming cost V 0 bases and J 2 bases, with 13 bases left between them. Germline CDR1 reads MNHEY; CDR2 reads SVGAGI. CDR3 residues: CASSYSPNQDNTEAFF. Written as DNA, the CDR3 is TGTGCCAGCAGTTACTCTCCTAACCAGGACAACACTGAAGCTTTCTTT.

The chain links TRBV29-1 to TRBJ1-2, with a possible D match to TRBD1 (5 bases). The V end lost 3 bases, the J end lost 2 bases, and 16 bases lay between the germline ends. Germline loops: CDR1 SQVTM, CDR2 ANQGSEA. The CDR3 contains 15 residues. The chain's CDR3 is CSVDTGTVQNYGYTF. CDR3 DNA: TGCAGCGTTGACACTGGGACCGTACAAAACTATGGCTACACCTTC.

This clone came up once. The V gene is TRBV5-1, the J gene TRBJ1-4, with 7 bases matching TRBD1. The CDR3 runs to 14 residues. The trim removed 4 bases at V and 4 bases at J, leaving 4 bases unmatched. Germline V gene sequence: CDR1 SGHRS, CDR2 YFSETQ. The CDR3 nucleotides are TGCGCCAGCAGCCAGACAGGGCTTAATGAAAAACTGTTTTTT. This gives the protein CASSQTGLNEKLFF.

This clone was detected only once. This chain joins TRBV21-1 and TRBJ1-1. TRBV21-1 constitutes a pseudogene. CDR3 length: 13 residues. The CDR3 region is CASSLPRNTEAFF. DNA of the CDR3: TGTGCCAGCAGCCTACCCAGGAACACTGAAGCTTTCTTT.

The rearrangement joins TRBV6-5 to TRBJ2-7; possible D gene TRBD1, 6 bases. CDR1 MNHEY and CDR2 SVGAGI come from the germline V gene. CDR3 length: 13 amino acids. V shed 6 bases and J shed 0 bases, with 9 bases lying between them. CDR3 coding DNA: TGTGCCAGCAGCTACAGGGACTCCTACGAGCAGTACTTC. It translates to CASSYRDSYEQYF.

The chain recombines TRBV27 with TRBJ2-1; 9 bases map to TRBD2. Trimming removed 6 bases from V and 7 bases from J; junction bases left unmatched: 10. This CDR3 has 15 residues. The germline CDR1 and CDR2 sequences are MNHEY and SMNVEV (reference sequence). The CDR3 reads CASSDGTSSRNEQFF. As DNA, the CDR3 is TGTGCCAGCAGCGACGGGACTAGCTCCAGAAATGAGCAGTTCTTC.

In DNA form, the CDR3 reads TGTGCCAGCTCACCGTATCAGTCCTACAATGAGCAGTTCTTC. Translation: CASSPYQSYNEQFF. V is TRBV18 and J is TRBJ2-1; D call uncertain. V was trimmed by 3 bases and J by 1 base, leaving 7 bases between them. The CDR3 spans 14 residues. CDR1 KGHSH and CDR2 LQKENI come from the germline V gene.

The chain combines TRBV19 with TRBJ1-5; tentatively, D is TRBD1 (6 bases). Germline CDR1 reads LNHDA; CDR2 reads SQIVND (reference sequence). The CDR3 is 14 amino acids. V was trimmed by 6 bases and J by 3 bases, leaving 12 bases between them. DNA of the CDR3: TGTGCCAGTAGCCCTACAGGGAACAATCAGCCCCAGCATTTT. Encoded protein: CASSPTGNNQPQHF.

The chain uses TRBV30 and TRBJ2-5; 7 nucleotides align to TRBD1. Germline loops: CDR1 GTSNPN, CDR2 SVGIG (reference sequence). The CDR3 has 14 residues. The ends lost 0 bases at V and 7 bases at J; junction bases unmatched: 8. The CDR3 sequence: CAWSVDRGPGTQYF. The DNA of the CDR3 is TGTGCCTGGAGTGTAGATAGGGGGCCAGGGACCCAGTACTTC.

This CDR3 reads CASSSLYNEQFF. The CDR3 bases are TGTGCCAGCAGTTCCCTATACAATGAGCAGTTCTTC. V is TRBV27 and J is TRBJ2-1; D gene unclear. V lost 4 bases to trimming and J lost 4 bases, with 5 bases between them. The germline CDR1 and CDR2 sequences are MNHEY and SMNVEV (reference sequence). This CDR3 contains 12 residues.

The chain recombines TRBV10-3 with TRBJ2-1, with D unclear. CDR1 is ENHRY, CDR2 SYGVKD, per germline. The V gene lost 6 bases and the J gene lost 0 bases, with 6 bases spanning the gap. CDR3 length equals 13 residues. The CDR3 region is CAISSGSYNEQFF. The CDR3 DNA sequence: TGTGCCATCAGCTCGGGCTCCTACAATGAGCAGTTCTTC.

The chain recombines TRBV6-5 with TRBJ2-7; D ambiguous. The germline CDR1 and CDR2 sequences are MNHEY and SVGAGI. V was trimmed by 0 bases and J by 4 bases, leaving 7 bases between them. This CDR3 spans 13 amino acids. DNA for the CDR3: TGTGCCAGCAGTTACTCGGCGGAGTACGAGCAGTACTTC. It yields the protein CASSYSAEYEQYF.

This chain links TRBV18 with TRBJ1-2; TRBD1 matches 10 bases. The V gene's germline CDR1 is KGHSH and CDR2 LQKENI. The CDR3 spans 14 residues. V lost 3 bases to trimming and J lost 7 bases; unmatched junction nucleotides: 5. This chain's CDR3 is CASSPRDRGSGYTF. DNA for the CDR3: TGTGCCAGCTCACCCCGGGACAGGGGCAGTGGCTACACCTTC.

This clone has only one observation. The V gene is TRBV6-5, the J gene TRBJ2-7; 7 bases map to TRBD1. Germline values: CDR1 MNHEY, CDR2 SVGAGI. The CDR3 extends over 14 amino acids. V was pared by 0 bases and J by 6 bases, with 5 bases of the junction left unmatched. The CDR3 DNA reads TGTGCCAGCAGTTACTCGACAGGGTTTATCGAGCAGTACTTC. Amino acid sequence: CASSYSTGFIEQYF.

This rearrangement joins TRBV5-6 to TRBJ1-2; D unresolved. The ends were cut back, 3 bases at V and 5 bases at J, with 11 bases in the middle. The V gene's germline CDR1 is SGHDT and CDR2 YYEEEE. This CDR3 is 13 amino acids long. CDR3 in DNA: TGTGCCAGCAGCTGGCTCGGCACTTATGGCTACACCTTC. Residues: CASSWLGTYGYTF.